A selection of T cell receptor beta chains follows, all from one sample in a study of blood T cell repertoires in COVID-19. Using immunoSEQ multiplex PCR, the repertoire was profiled, and TCRdb retains in-frame clones only, with some absent. The table records approximately 200,000 clones, approximately 90% of them present only once. The sample comprised peripheral blood. These receptor sequences come from a woman aged 25 to 39 with active or convalescent COVID-19. Both conserved end residues are part of each CDR3. A D gene is named only where the DNA matches it firmly. The size of a clone is reported for some rows only, either as once, few or many, or as a class for expanded clones.

CDR3aa: CSASRYRGTEAFF
CDR3nt: TGCAGTGCTAGTCGTTACAGGGGGACTGAAGCTTTCTTT
j_gene: TRBJ1-1
d_gene: TRBD1
abundance: -
v_gene: TRBV20-1

CDR3aa: CASSLGQGITEAFF
CDR3nt: TGCGCCAGCAGCTTGGGACAGGGGATCACTGAAGCTTTCTTT
j_gene: TRBJ1-1
d_gene: TRBD1
abundance: -
v_gene: TRBV5-1

CDR3aa: CASSHPSGRLSSYNEQFF
CDR3nt: TGCGCCAGCAGCCACCCTAGCGGGAGATTAAGCTCCTACAATGAGCAGTTCTTC
j_gene: TRBJ2-1
d_gene: TRBD2
abundance: -
v_gene: TRBV4-1

CDR3aa: CASRDRVYNEQFF
CDR3nt: TGCGCCAGCAGGGACAGGGTCTACAATGAGCAGTTCTTC
j_gene: TRBJ2-1
d_gene: TRBD1
abundance: few
v_gene: TRBV5-1

CDR3aa: CASSLGGLQGSETQYF
CDR3nt: TGCGCCAGCAGCTTGGGGGGCTTACAGGGATCGGAGACCCAGTACTTC
j_gene: TRBJ2-5
d_gene: -
abundance: -
v_gene: TRBV5-1

CDR3aa: CASSLQGTSGYEQYF
CDR3nt: TGTGCCAGCAGTTTACAGGGGACTAGCGGTTACGAGCAGTACTTC
j_gene: TRBJ2-7
d_gene: TRBD2
abundance: -
v_gene: TRBV6-5

CDR3aa: CASSQAFETRAQETQYF
CDR3nt: TGCGCCAGCAGCCAAGCGTTCGAGACTAGGGCACAAGAGACCCAGTACTTC
j_gene: TRBJ2-5
d_gene: -
abundance: -
v_gene: TRBV4-1

CDR3aa: CASSPLGLGDTDTQYF
CDR3nt: TGTGCCAGCTCACCGCTCGGACTAGGTGACACAGATACGCAGTATTTT
j_gene: TRBJ2-3
d_gene: TRBD2
abundance: once
v_gene: TRBV18

CDR3aa: CASRLQGAGLNQPQHF
CDR3nt: TGTGCCAGCAGACTACAGGGGGCTGGGTTAAATCAGCCCCAGCATTTT
j_gene: TRBJ1-5
d_gene: TRBD1
abundance: many
v_gene: TRBV2

CDR3aa: CASSTEATGADIFF
CDR3nt: TGTGCCAGCAGCACAGAAGCCACAGGGGCCGATATCTTCTTC
j_gene: TRBJ2-7
d_gene: TRBD1
abundance: few
v_gene: TRBV3-1/TRBV3-2

CDR3aa: CASSAGQVGTEKLFF
CDR3nt: TGTGCCAGCAGCGCGGGACAGGTTGGAACTGAAAAACTGTTTTTT
j_gene: TRBJ1-4
d_gene: TRBD1
abundance: -
v_gene: TRBV11-3

CDR3aa: CASSPQLAGYNEQFF
CDR3nt: TGTGCCAGCAGCCCACAACTAGCGGGTTACAATGAGCAGTTCTTC
j_gene: TRBJ2-1
d_gene: TRBD2
abundance: -
v_gene: TRBV7-9

CDR3aa: CASSSRQAAVYNEQFF
CDR3nt: TGTGCCAGCAGCTCGCGACAGGCCGCGGTCTACAATGAGCAGTTCTTC
j_gene: TRBJ2-1
d_gene: -
abundance: -
v_gene: TRBV11-2

CDR3aa: CASSVKLAGGGETQYF
CDR3nt: TGTGCCAGCAGCGTCAAACTAGCGGGGGGAGGAGAGACCCAGTACTTC
j_gene: TRBJ2-5
d_gene: TRBD2
abundance: -
v_gene: TRBV9

CDR3aa: CASSNSLRGTSGHNEQFF
CDR3nt: TGTGCCAGCAGTAACTCCCTAAGGGGGACTAGCGGACACAATGAGCAGTTCTTC
j_gene: TRBJ2-1
d_gene: TRBD2
abundance: -
v_gene: TRBV28

CDR3aa: CASSLAGGEQPQHF
CDR3nt: TGTGCCAGCAGCTTGGCGGGGGGGGAGCAGCCCCAGCATTTT
j_gene: TRBJ1-5
d_gene: -
abundance: -
v_gene: TRBV5-6

CDR3aa: CSVVSQINTEAFF
CDR3nt: TGCAGCGTTGTTTCACAGATTAACACTGAAGCTTTCTTT
j_gene: TRBJ1-1
d_gene: -
abundance: many
v_gene: TRBV29-1

CDR3aa: CASSGTDRGREETQYF
CDR3nt: TGTGCCAGCAGCGGCACGGACAGGGGTAGGGAAGAGACCCAGTACTTC
j_gene: TRBJ2-5
d_gene: TRBD1
abundance: -
v_gene: TRBV7-9

CDR3aa: CASSSQGTGAEQYF
CDR3nt: TGTGCCAGCAGTTCTCAAGGGACAGGGGCCGAGCAGTACTTC
j_gene: TRBJ2-7
d_gene: TRBD1
abundance: -
v_gene: TRBV28

CDR3aa: CASITISDSLQAFF
CDR3nt: TGTGCCAGCATCACGATAAGCGACAGTCTACAAGCTTTCTTT
j_gene: TRBJ1-1
d_gene: -
abundance: -
v_gene: TRBV2

CDR3aa: CASSFRTGGSPLHF
CDR3nt: TGTGCCAGCAGCTTCCGGACAGGGGGGTCACCCCTCCACTTT
j_gene: TRBJ1-6
d_gene: TRBD1
abundance: -
v_gene: TRBV7-2

CDR3aa: CASSDWTGGRDTQYF
CDR3nt: TGCGCCAGCAGTGACTGGACGGGAGGAAGAGATACGCAGTATTTT
j_gene: TRBJ2-3
d_gene: TRBD2
abundance: -
v_gene: TRBV10-1

CDR3aa: CASSQDLGNTIYF
CDR3nt: TGTGCCAGCAGCCAAGATCTAGGAAACACCATATATTTT
j_gene: TRBJ1-3
d_gene: -
abundance: -
v_gene: TRBV14

CDR3aa: CASSVGQGTEAFF
CDR3nt: TGTGCCAGCAGCGTAGGGCAGGGCACTGAAGCTTTCTTT
j_gene: TRBJ1-1
d_gene: -
abundance: -
v_gene: TRBV9

CDR3aa: CASSYEGRRSEAFF
CDR3nt: TGTGCCAGCAGTTACGAGGGGAGGAGATCTGAAGCTTTCTTT
j_gene: TRBJ1-1
d_gene: -
abundance: -
v_gene: TRBV6-5

CDR3aa: CASSLELEGIQYF
CDR3nt: TGTGCCAGCAGCTTGGAGCTGGAGGGCATTCAGTACTTC
j_gene: TRBJ2-4
d_gene: -
abundance: -
v_gene: TRBV28

CDR3aa: CASSLGAVNTGELFF
CDR3nt: TGTGCCAGCAGCTTAGGTGCAGTCAACACCGGGGAGCTGTTTTTT
j_gene: TRBJ2-2
d_gene: -
abundance: -
v_gene: TRBV7-9

CDR3aa: CATRSRDSYEQYF
CDR3nt: TGTGCCACTCGAAGCAGGGATTCCTACGAGCAGTACTTC
j_gene: TRBJ2-7
d_gene: -
abundance: -
v_gene: TRBV5-4

CDR3aa: CAIRGGTGTREGYTF
CDR3nt: TGTGCCATCAGGGGGGGAACGGGGACCCGTGAGGGCTACACCTTC
j_gene: TRBJ1-2
d_gene: -
abundance: -
v_gene: TRBV10-3

CDR3aa: CASSPRTGGENTIYF
CDR3nt: TGTGCCAGCAGCCCCCGGACAGGGGGGGAGAACACCATATATTTT
j_gene: TRBJ1-3
d_gene: TRBD1
abundance: -
v_gene: TRBV11-2

CDR3aa: CASSQDKGSGNTIYF
CDR3nt: TGCGCCAGCAGCCAAGATAAGGGGTCCGGAAACACCATATATTTT
j_gene: TRBJ1-3
d_gene: -
abundance: -
v_gene: TRBV4-1

CDR3aa: CASSHRGQGRSPLHF
CDR3nt: TGCGCCAGCAGCCACCGAGGCCAGGGAAGATCACCCCTCCACTTT
j_gene: TRBJ1-6
d_gene: -
abundance: -
v_gene: TRBV4-1

CDR3aa: CASSPGSSGNTIYF
CDR3nt: TGTGCCAGTAGTCCAGGGTCCTCCGGAAACACCATATATTTT
j_gene: TRBJ1-3
d_gene: -
abundance: -
v_gene: TRBV19

CDR3aa: CAWRGSRDNYGYTF
CDR3nt: TGTGCCTGGAGAGGGTCGAGGGATAACTATGGCTACACCTTC
j_gene: TRBJ1-2
d_gene: -
abundance: -
v_gene: TRBV30

CDR3aa: CASSYGQESGYTF
CDR3nt: TGTGCCAGCAGTTACGGACAGGAGAGTGGCTACACCTTC
j_gene: TRBJ1-2
d_gene: TRBD1
abundance: -
v_gene: TRBV6-2/TRBV6-3

CDR3aa: CASSQGLVGDGYTF
CDR3nt: TGTGCCAGCAGCCAAGGTCTGGTAGGGGATGGCTACACCTTC
j_gene: TRBJ1-2
d_gene: -
abundance: -
v_gene: TRBV3-1/TRBV3-2